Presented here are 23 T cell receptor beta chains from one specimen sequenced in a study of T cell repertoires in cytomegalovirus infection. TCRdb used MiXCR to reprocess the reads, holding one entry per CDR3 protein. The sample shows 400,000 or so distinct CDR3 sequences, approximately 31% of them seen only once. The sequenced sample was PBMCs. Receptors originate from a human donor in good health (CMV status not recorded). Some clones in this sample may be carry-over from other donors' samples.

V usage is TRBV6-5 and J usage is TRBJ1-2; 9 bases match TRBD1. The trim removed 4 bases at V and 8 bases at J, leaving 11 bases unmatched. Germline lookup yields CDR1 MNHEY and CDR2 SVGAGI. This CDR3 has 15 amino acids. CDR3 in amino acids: CASSSRGTGLSGYTF. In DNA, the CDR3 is TGTGCCAGCAGTTCCCGCGGGACAGGGTTAAGCGGCTACACCTTC.

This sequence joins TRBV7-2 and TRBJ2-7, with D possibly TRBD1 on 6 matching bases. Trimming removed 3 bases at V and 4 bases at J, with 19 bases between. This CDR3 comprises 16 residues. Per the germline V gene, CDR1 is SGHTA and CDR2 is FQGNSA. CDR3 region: CASSLRRGKDFYEQYF. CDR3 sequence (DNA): TGTGCCAGCAGCTTGCGCAGGGGCAAAGATTTTTACGAGCAGTACTTC.

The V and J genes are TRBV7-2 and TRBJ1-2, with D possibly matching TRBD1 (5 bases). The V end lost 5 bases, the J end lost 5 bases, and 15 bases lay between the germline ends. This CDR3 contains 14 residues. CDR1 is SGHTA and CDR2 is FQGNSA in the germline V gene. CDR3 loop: CASSVRRGLYGYTF. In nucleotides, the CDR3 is TGTGCCAGCAGCGTTAGACGGGGACTTTATGGCTACACCTTC. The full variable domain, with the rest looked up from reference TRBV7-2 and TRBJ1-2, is GAGVSQSPSNKVTEKGKDVELRCDPISGHTALYWYRQSLGQGLEFLIYFQGNSAPDKSGLPSDRFSAERTGGSVSTLTIQRTQQEDSAVYLCASSVRRGLYGYTFGSGTRLTVV.

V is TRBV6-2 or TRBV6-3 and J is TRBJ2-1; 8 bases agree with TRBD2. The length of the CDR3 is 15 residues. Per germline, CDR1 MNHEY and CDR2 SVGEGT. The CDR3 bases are TGTTACAGCAGTTATTACGGGGGGGGCCGCGATGAGCAGTTCTTC. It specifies CYSSYYGGGRDEQFF.

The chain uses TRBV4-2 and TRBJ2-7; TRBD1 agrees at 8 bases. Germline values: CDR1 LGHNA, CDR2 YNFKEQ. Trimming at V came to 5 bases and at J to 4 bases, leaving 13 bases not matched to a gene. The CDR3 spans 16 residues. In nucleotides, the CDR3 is TGTGCCAGCAGCATAAACTCGGACAGGGTCGGGTACGAGCAGTACTTC. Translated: CASSINSDRVGYEQYF.

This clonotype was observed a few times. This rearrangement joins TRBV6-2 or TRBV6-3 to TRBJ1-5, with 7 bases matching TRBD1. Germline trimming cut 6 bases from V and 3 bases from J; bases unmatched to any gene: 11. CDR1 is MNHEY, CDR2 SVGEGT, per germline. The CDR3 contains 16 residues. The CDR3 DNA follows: TGTGCCAGCAGCTCAGGGGGGCCCCCCCTCAATCAGCCCCAGCATTTT. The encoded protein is CASSSGGPPLNQPQHF.

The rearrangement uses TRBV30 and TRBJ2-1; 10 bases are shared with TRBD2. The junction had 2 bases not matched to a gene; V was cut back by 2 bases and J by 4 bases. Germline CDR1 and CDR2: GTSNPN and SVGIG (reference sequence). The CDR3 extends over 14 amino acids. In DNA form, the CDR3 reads TGTGCCTGGAGTCTAGCGGGGGTTTACAATGAGCAGTTCTTC. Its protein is CAWSLAGVYNEQFF.

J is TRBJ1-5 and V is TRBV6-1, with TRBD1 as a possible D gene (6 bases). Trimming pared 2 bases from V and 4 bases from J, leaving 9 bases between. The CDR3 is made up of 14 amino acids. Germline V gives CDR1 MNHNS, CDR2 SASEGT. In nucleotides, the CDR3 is TGTGCCAGCAGTGAATGGGGGCCTAATCAGCCCCAGCATTTT. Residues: CASSEWGPNQPQHF.

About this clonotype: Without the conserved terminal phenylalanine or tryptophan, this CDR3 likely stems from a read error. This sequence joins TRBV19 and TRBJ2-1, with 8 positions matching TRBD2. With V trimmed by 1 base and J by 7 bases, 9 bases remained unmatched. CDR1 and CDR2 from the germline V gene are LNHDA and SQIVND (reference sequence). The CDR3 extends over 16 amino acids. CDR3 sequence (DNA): TGTGCCAGTAGTATAGTGGCCGGGGGGGGCCCAAATGAGCAGTTCTGC. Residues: CASSIVAGGGPNEQFC.

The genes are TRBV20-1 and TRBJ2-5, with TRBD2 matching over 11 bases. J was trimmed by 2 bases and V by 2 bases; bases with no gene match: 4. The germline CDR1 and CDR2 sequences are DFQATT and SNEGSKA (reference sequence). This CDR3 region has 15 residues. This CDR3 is CSARLGLAAQETQYF. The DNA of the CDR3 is TGCAGTGCTAGATTGGGACTAGCGGCTCAAGAGACCCAGTACTTC.

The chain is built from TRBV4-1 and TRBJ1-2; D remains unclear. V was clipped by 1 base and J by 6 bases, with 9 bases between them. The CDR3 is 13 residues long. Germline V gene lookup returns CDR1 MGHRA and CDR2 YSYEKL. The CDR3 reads CASSQVVGNGYTF. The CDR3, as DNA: TGCGCCAGCAGCCAAGTGGTAGGGAATGGCTACACCTTC.

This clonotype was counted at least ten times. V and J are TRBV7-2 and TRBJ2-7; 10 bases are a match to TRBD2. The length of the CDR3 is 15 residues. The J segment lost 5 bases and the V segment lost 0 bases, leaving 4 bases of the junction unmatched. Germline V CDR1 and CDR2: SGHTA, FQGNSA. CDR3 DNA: TGTGCCAGCAGCTTAGCTCTAGCGGGGGTCGACGAGCAGTACTTC. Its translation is CASSLALAGVDEQYF.

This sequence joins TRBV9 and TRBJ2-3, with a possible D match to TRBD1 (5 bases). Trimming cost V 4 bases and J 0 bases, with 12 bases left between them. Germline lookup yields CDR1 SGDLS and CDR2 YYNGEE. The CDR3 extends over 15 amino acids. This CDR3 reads CASSYGHTSTDTQYF. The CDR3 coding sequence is TGTGCCAGCAGCTACGGACATACTAGCACAGATACGCAGTATTTT.

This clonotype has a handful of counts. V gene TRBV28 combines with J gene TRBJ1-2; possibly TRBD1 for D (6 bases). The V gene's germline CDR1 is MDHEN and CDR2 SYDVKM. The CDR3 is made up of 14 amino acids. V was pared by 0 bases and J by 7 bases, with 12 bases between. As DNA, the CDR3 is TGTGCCAGCAGTTTATGGGGGGCGCCTGGTGGCTACACCTTC. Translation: CASSLWGAPGGYTF.

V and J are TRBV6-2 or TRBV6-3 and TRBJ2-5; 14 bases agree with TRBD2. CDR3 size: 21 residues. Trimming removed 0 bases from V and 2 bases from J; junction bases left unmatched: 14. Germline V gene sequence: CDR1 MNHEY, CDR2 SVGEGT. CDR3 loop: CASSYSMVGGTSGGDQETQYF. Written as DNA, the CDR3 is TGTGCCAGCAGTTACTCGATGGTTGGAGGGACTAGCGGGGGAGATCAAGAGACCCAGTACTTC.

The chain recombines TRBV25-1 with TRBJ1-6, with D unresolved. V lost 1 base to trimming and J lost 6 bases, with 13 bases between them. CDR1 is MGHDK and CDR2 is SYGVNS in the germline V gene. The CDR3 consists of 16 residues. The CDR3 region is CASSEFGSGINSPLHF. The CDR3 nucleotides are TGTGCCAGCAGTGAATTCGGCAGTGGGATTAATTCACCCCTCCACTTT.

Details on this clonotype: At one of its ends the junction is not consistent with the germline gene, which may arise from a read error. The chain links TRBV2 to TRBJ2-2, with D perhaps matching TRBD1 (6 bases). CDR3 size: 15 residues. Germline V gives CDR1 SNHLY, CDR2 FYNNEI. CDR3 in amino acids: CACSGQQVNTGELFF. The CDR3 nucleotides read TGTGCCTGCAGTGGACAGCAAGTGAACACCGGGGAGCTGTTTTTT.

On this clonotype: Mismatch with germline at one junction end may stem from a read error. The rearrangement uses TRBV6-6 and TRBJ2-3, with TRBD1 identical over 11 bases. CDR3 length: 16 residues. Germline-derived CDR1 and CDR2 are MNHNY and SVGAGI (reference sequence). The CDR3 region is CASSQGQGVITGTQYF. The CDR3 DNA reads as TGTGCCAGCAGCCAGGGACAGGGGGTGATTACAGGTACGCAGTATTTT.

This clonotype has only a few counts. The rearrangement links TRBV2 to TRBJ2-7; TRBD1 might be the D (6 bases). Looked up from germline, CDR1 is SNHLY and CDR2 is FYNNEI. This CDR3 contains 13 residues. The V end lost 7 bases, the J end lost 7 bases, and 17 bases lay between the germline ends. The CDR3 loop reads CASKVAGAYEQYF. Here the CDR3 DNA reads TGTGCCAGCAAGGTGGCAGGGGCGTATGAGCAGTACTTC.

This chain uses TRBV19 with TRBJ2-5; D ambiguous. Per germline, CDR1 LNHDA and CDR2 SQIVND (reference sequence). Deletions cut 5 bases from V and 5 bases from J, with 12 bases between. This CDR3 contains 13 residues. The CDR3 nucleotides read TGTGCCAGTAGTGCCAGAATGTGGGAGACCCAGTACTTC. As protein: CASSARMWETQYF. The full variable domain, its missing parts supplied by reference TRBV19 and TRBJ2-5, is DGGITQSPKYLFRKEGQNVTLSCEQNLNHDAMYWYRQDPGQGLRLIYYSQIVNDFQKGDIAEGYSVSREKKESFPLTVTSAQKNPTAFYLCASSARMWETQYFGPGTRLLVL.

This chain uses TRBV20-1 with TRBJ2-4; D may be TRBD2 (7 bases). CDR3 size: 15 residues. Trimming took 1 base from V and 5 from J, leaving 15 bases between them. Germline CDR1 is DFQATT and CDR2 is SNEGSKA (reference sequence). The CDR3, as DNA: TGCAGTGCTAGAGGGGGGGGGGGCGGACAAAACATTCAGTACTTC. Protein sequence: CSARGGGGGQNIQYF.

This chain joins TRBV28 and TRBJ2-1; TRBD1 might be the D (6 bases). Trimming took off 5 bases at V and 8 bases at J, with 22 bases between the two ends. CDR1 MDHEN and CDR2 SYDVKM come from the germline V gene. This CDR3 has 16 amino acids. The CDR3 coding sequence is TGTGCCAGCAGTCCCGGACAGCTTGCCCCTCGGGATGAGCAGTTCTTC. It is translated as CASSPGQLAPRDEQFF.

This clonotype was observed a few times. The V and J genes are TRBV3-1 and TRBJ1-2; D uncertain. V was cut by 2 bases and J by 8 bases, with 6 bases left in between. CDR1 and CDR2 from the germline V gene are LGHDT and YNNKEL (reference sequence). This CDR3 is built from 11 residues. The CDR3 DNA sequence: TGTGCCAGCAGCCAACAGCAGGGCTACACCTTC. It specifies CASSQQQGYTF.